This T cell receptor (beta chain) stems from a study of beta chain features in type 1 diabetes (dated by TCRdb to 2016 to 2019). As for the study more broadly: Mean age, gender distribution, total cell number and subset yield did not differ between patients and healthy donors. In the study, recently diagnosed type 1 diabetes patients and matched healthy donors were compared on the TCRB repertoires of their sorted circulating CD4+ T cell subsets. A total of 107,917,701 sorted cells were examined across all samples, and a strong correlation was observed between cell number per subset and RNA yield. Whereas all 30 or so donors provided naive and central memory subsets, regulatory and stem cell-like memory subsets were isolated from just 8 patients and roughly 8 healthy donors.

Study-wide findings and limitations: Type 1 diabetes patients showed a moderate but significant shortening of TCRB CDR3 length in all four CD4+ subsets. Naive, central memory and regulatory TCRB repertoires appeared to be more similar among patients than among healthy donors. Shorter templates might be favored by PCR, yet because patient and control samples were amplified and corrected together, any such skew would affect both groups equally. Because small numbers of individuals were included in the HLA sub-analyses, any influence of HLA type on TCRB rearrangement was left unresolved. At VDJ recombination sites, patients with type 1 diabetes made fewer insertions and deleted more nucleotides, a pattern implying thymic rearrangement abnormalities. Because cDNA rather than genomic DNA was sequenced, highly expressing activated cells could have been over-represented, although no difference in activation and CD3 levels was found between groups.

From a lookup of the germline V gene, CDR1 and CDR2 are SGHDT and YYEEEE. The cysteine opens and the phenylalanine closes a CDR3 of 13 amino acids. Only CDR3 DNA remains: 39 bases, in frame from the first base. V loses 2 bases of germline sequence and J loses 4 bases, and the interval between the two ends is 7 bases. A single peripheral blood draw of roughly 0.11 L on average was collected from each donor into heparinised tubes. Naive, central memory, regulatory and stem cell-like memory CD4+ T cells were sorted on a BD FACSAria II using a panel including CD45RO, CCR7, CD25, CD127, CD95 and CD27. All sorted populations exceeded 95% purity. PBMCs were separated immediately by Lymphoprep density gradient centrifugation and were stained directly, without being cultured. So that batch effects would be minimized, each experiment stained and sorted samples in pairs, pairing one healthy donor with one patient.

The High Capacity cDNA Reverse Transcription Kit was used to reverse transcribe all of the isolated RNA, meaning that expressed TCRB transcripts were what got sequenced. Naive, central memory and regulatory T cell samples underwent deep immunoSEQ sequencing, averaging about 3.57 million total reads per sample. Sorted cells were lysed in RLT buffer and RNA was extracted with DNase-treated RNeasy Micro or Mini kits, depending on cell number. To prevent cross-contamination, each cell subset was processed individually, whereas patient and healthy donor samples were processed jointly. Using the immunoSEQ multiplex PCR, TCRB sequences were amplified from cDNA into 87-bp fragments spanning the CDR3 region. Sequencing of the amplicons was performed on the Illumina HiSeq platform. Under the source paper's analysis protocol: PCR bias was computationally corrected using synthetic template baselines, reads within Hamming distance 2 were collapsed, and singletons that could not be merged were discarded. Reads were aligned to IMGT to assign V, D and J genes, CDR3 length, and insertions or deletions at six rearrangement sites. Within each subset, clonotype counts were normalized to sorted cell number, and only after that were true diversity and Gini coefficients computed with the tcR R package. Repertoire sharing was quantified using the overlap coefficient calculated on TCRB nucleotide sequences. As a proxy for the pre-selection repertoire, out-of-frame TCRB sequences from naive cells were analyzed. TCRdb stores this immuneACCESS table with in-frame sequences only. Part of the clones is absent; in the studies checked, under half of the shortfall reflects unresolved V genes, and no reason is known for the rest. The DNA gave D and trimming, while V, J and clone size come from that table. The sample table contains some 290,000 clones; only one count was recorded for over 11% of them. In total, the top ten clones hold 0.015% to 0.02% of the sample.

This clone was detected a few times. This clone's antigen is unknown. Per-nucleotide qualities are absent, and no much larger clonotype sits a single base away. The chain is assembled from TRBV5-6 and TRBJ1-5; no D gene call is confident. Material: naive CD4+ T cells from blood. This specimen's cell subset or site label, per the study, means: true naive CD4+ T cells. The source is a man aged 25-45 years with type 1 diabetes. The DNA sequence is given as TGTGCCAGCAGCTTATGGGAGAATCAGCCCCAGCATTTT. It specifies CASSLWENQPQHF.